Presented here are 7 T cell receptor beta chains from one specimen sequenced in a study of cytomegalovirus exposure and HLA in healthy donors. Vbeta (60) and Jbeta (13) primers were used in the PCR. Assay: immunoSEQ multiplex PCR; the TCRdb copy retains only in-frame clones and omits some. Of about 110,000 clones listed, 65% to 80% are singletons. Material for sequencing was PBMCs. All receptors come from a male donor in good health and CMV-seropositive.

This clone has more than one count but fewer than ten. This chain links TRBV6-1 with TRBJ1-6; weak D call: TRBD1 (5 bases). This CDR3 has 13 amino acids. V lost 7 bases, J lost 6 bases, and 10 bases lay in between. Germline values: CDR1 MNHNS, CDR2 SASEGT. CDR3 sequence reads: CASTYRSNSPLHF. DNA of the CDR3: TGTGCCAGCACGTACAGGTCTAATTCACCCCTCCACTTT.

This rearrangement joins TRBV6-5 to TRBJ2-7; D is uncertain. The CDR3 loop spans 13 amino acids. In germline, CDR1 is MNHEY, CDR2 SVGAGI. Trimming removed 5 bases at V and 1 base at J, with 9 bases between. Written as DNA, the CDR3 is TGTGCCAGCAGTCCCTACAGATCCTACGAGCAGTACTTC. It translates to CASSPYRSYEQYF.

The genes are TRBV20-1 and TRBJ1-1; D is unclear. This CDR3 region has 11 residues. CDR1 and CDR2 (germline): DFQATT, SNEGSKA (reference sequence). CDR3 loop: CSLRVNTEAFF. CDR3 DNA sequence: TGCAGCCTAAGAGTGAACACTGAAGCTTTCTTT.

This clone has a single count. This rearrangement joins TRBV5-8 to TRBJ1-1; 10 bases fit TRBD1. V shed 5 bases, J shed 3 bases, and the junction held 7 bases outside the gene matches. There are 15 residues in the CDR3. Germline V lookup: CDR1 SGHTS, CDR2 YDEGEE. The CDR3 sequence is CASRGQGSVDTEAFF. In DNA form, the CDR3 reads TGTGCCAGCAGGGGACAGGGGTCTGTTGACACTGAAGCTTTCTTT. The entire variable domain, with the rest obtained from reference TRBV5-8 and TRBJ1-1, is as follows: EAGVTQSPTHLIKTRGQQATLRCSPISGHTSVYWYQQALGLGLQFLLWYDEGEERNRGNFPPRFSGRQFPNYSSELNVNALELEDSALYLCASRGQGSVDTEAFFGQGTRLTVV.

This clone appeared once. This chain connects TRBV11-2 to TRBJ2-1; 9 nucleotides agree with TRBD2. Germline values: CDR1 SGHAT, CDR2 FQNNGV. V was pared by 1 base and J by 2 bases, with 6 bases of the junction left unmatched. The CDR3 contains 17 residues. The CDR3, as DNA: TGTGCCAGCAGCTTAGCCCTCTCTAGCGGGGCCTACAATGAGCAGTTCTTC. Amino acid sequence: CASSLALSSGAYNEQFF.

The rearrangement uses TRBV11-2 and TRBJ1-2, with D tentatively TRBD1 (6 bases). Germline V gene sequence: CDR1 SGHAT, CDR2 FQNNGV. V was cut by 2 bases and J by 4 bases, with 14 bases left in between. The CDR3 extends over 15 amino acids. DNA for the CDR3: TGTGCCAGCAGCTTAAGTGCAGGGGCGACCTATGGCTACACCTTC. Encoded protein: CASSLSAGATYGYTF.

This chain connects TRBV28 to TRBJ2-2; 12 positions match TRBD2. The germline V gene encodes CDR1 MDHEN and CDR2 SYDVKM. The J segment lost 4 bases and the V segment lost 5 bases, leaving 14 bases of the junction unmatched. This CDR3 spans 19 amino acids. The CDR3 region has the DNA TGTGCCAGCAGTCCCCCTAGCGGGGGGGGGTTGGGTCGCACCGGGGAGCTGTTTTTT. Its translation is CASSPPSGGGLGRTGELFF.